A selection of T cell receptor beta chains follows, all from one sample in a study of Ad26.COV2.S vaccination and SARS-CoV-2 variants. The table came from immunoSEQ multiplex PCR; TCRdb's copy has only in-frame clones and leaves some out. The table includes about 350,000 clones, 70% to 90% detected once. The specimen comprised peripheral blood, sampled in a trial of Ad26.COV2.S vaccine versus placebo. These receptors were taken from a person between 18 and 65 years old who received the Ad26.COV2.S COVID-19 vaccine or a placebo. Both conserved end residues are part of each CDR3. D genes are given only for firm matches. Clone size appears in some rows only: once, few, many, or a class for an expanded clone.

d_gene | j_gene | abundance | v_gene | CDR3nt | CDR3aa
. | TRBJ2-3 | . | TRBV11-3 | TGTGCCAGCAGTCGTAGCACAGATACGCAGTATTTT | CASSRSTDTQYF
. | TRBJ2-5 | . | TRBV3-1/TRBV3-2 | TGTGCCAGCAGCCAAGAGCTTCAGACCCAGTACTTC | CASSQELQTQYF
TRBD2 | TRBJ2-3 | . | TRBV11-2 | TGTGCCAGCAGCCCCCTAACTAGCGGGACAGATACGCAGTATTTT | CASSPLTSGTDTQYF
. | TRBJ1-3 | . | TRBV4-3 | TGCGCCAGCAGCCAAGATTGGGGGGTTAGTGGAAACACCATATATTTT | CASSQDWGVSGNTIYF
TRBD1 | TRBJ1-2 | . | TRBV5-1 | TGCGCCAGCAGCTTGGTGGTTCAGGGGGCGGAAGGCTACACCTTC | CASSLVVQGAEGYTF
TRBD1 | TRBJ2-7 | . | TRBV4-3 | TGCGCCAGCAGCAGGGACAGGGGGGGATCCTACGAGCAGTACTTC | CASSRDRGGSYEQYF
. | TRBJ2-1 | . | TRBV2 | TGTGCCAGCAGGGGGCCGGGCCTTAAGCAGTTCTTC | CASRGPGLKQFF
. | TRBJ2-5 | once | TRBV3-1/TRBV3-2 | TGTGCCAGCAGCCAGGTCCAAGAGACCCAGTACTTC | CASSQVQETQYF
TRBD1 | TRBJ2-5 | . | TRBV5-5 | TGTGCCAGCAGCCCACCCCCGGGACAGGGGGCAGAGACCCAGTACTTC | CASSPPPGQGAETQYF
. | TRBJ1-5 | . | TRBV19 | TGTGCCAGTAGTGAGTGGTCGTGGCAGAATAAGCCCCAGCATTTT | CASSEWSWQNKPQHF
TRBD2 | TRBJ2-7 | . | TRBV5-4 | TGTGCCAGCAGTCCTAGAGCGGGGGCCAGCTCCTACGAGCAGTACTTC | CASSPRAGASSYEQYF
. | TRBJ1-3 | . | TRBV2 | TGTGCCAGCAGTGAAATTGGGACGGTCGCCTCTGGAAACACCATATATTTT | CASSEIGTVASGNTIYF
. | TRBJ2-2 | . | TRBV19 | TGTGCCAGTAGTATTTACAGGAGGACCGGGGAGCTGTTTTTT | CASSIYRRTGELFF
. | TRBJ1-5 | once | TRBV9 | TGTGCCAGCAGCGCCGGTTCTAGCAATCAGCCCCAGCATTTT | CASSAGSSNQPQHF
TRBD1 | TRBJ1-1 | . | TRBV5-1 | TGCGCCAGCAGCCCCTCCCCGGGACAGGGGGACGGGAACACTGAAGCTTTCTTT | CASSPSPGQGDGNTEAFF
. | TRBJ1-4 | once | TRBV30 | TGTGCCTGGGACAGAACTAATGAAAAACTGTTTTTT | CAWDRTNEKLFF
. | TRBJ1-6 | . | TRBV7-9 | TGTGCCAGCAGCTTCCCGTCGGGGGGACGGAATTCACCCCTCCACTTT | CASSFPSGGRNSPLHF
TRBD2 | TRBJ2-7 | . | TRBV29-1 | TGCAGCGTTGTGGGACTAGCGGGGTTATACGAGCAGTACTTC | CSVVGLAGLYEQYF
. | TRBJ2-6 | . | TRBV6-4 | TGTGCCAGCAGTGACGGCAGCTTTGGGGCCAACGTCCTGACTTTC | CASSDGSFGANVLTF
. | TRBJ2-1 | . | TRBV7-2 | TGTGCCAGCAGCTTGGTAAGGGGGAGGCGGAATGAGCAGTTCTTC | CASSLVRGRRNEQFF
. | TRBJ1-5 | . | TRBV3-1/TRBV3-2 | TGTGCCAGCAGCCAAAGTGTCACAGGGTTGGGCAATCAGCCCCAGCATTTT | CASSQSVTGLGNQPQHF
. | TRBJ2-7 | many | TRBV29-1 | TGCAGCGGAACTGGTGGGGTTACGTACGAGCAGTACTTC | CSGTGGVTYEQYF
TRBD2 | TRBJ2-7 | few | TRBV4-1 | TGCGCCAGCAGCCATAGACTAGCGGGGGACTACGAGCAGTACTTC | CASSHRLAGDYEQYF
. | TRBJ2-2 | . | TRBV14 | TGTGCCAGCAGCCAAGATAGAGGCAGCCACACCGGGGAGCTGTTTTTT | CASSQDRGSHTGELFF
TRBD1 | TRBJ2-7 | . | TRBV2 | TGTGCCAGCAATGGACAGGTCGAATTATACGAGCAGTACTTC | CASNGQVELYEQYF
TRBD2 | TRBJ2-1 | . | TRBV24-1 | TGTGCCACCGGGGGGGGTTCCTACAATGAGCAGTTCTTC | CATGGGSYNEQFF
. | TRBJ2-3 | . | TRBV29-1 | TGCAGCGTTGATTTTGGGGCCGCGGATACGCAGTATTTT | CSVDFGAADTQYF
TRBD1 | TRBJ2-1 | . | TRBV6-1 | TGTGCCAGCAGTGAGCAGGGACAGTTGGAGCAGTTCTTC | CASSEQGQLEQFF
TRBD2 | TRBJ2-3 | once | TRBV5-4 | TGTGCCAGCAGAGTAGCGGGGGGGAATTATACGCAGTATTTT | CASRVAGGNYTQYF
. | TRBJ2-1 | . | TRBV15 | TGTGCCACCAGCAGAGATCTGGGCAATTACAATGAGCAGTTCTTC | CATSRDLGNYNEQFF
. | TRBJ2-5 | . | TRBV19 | TGTGCCAGTAGTATTACAGGGTGGGAGACCCAGTACTTC | CASSITGWETQYF
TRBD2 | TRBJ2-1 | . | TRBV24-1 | TGTGCCACCAGTGATGGGGAAGCGGGAGCGATCCCTGGGCGTGAGCAGTTCTTC | CATSDGEAGAIPGREQFF
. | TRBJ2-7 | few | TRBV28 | TGTGCCAGCAGTTCACCCGGGACAGCGGGGGAGCAGTACTTC | CASSSPGTAGEQYF
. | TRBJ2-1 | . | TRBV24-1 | TGTGCCACATCCGACAGGCGATACTCCTACAATGAGCAGTTCTTC | CATSDRRYSYNEQFF
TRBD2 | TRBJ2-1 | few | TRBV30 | TGTGCCTGGAGTCCACCGGGACTAGGCTACAATGAGCAGTTCTTC | CAWSPPGLGYNEQFF